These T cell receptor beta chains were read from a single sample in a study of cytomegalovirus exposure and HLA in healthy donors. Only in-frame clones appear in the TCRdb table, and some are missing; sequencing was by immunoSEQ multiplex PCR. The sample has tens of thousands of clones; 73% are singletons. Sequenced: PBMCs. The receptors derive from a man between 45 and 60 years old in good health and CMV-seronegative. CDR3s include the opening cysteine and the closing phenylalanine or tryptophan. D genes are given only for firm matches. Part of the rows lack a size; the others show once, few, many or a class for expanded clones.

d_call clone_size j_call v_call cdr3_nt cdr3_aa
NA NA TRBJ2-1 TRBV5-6 TGTGCCAGCAGCATGGGCGGGAACAATGAGCAGTTCTTC CASSMGGNNEQFF
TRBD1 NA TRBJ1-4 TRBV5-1 TGCGCCAGCAGCCCCGGACAGGGGGCGAGGGGGCGGGAAAAACTGTTTTTT CASSPGQGARGREKLFF
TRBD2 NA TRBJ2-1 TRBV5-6 TGTGCCAGCAGCTCACTAGCGGGGGGCCACAATGAGCAGTTCTTC CASSSLAGGHNEQFF
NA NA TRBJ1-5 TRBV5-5 TGTGCCAGCAGCTTTTTCTGGCAGGGGAATCAGCCCCAGCATTTT CASSFFWQGNQPQHF
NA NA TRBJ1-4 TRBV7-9 TGTGCCAGCAGCTTCCCACCTCCGCCAGATACTAATGAAAAACTGTTTTTT CASSFPPPPDTNEKLFF
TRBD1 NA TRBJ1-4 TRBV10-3 TGTGCCATCAGTCGGACAGGTTTTCAGACCTCAACTAATGAAAAACTGTTTTTT CAISRTGFQTSTNEKLFF
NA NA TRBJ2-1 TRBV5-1 TGCGCCAGCAGTTCTCAATGGGGCGCGGACCGTCATGAGCAGTTCTTC CASSSQWGADRHEQFF
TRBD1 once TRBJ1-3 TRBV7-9 TGTTCCAGCAGCTTAGGGACAGGGCCCTCTGGAAACACCATATATTTT CSSSLGTGPSGNTIYF
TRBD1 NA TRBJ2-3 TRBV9 TGTGCCAGCAGCTTCCCTAGGACAGGGGGGATAGATACGCAGTATTTT CASSFPRTGGIDTQYF
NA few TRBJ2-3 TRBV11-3 TGTGCCAGCAGCCTTAGCACAGATACGCAGTATTTT CASSLSTDTQYF
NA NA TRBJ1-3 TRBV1 TGCACCAGCAGCCAACCTACCCTCCGGGGGGGAGAGGAATCTGGAAACACCATATATTTT CTSSQPTLRGGEESGNTIYF
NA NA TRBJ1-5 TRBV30 TGTGCCTGGAGGGATCCGGGGACTAACCCTTATCAGCCCCAGCATTTT CAWRDPGTNPYQPQHF
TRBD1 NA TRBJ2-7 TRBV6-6 TGTGCCAGCAGACGGGACAGGGTCTACGAGCAGTACTTC CASRRDRVYEQYF
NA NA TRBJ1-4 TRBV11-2 TGTGCCAGCAGCGTTGGACGGGGAGAAAAACTGTTTTTT CASSVGRGEKLFF